The 29 T cell receptor beta chains given below trace back to one sample, sequenced in a study of beta chain features in type 1 diabetes. No antigen has been identified for these receptors. The study's findings and limits: Type 1 diabetes patients had moderately but significantly shorter TCRB CDR3s in all four CD4+ subsets.

Sequenced material consisted of expressed TCRB transcripts (all of the isolated RNA was reverse transcribed). Using immunoSEQ multiplex PCR, the repertoire was profiled, and TCRdb retains in-frame clones only, with some absent. Among 150,000 or so clones listed, over 55% were seen once. The specimen was naive CD4+ T cells from blood. These receptors were collected from a young man with type 1 diabetes.

This clone was recorded once. The rearrangement joins TRBV6-6 to TRBJ2-3; 10 nucleotides line up with TRBD1. CDR1 MNHNY and CDR2 SVGAGI come from the germline V gene (reference sequence). V lost 6 bases to trimming and J lost 3 bases; unmatched junction nucleotides: 6. The CDR3 has 15 residues. In DNA, the CDR3 is TGTGCCAGCAGCCCGGGACAGGGGATGACAGATACGCAGTATTTT. It specifies CASSPGQGMTDTQYF.

V is TRBV20-1 and J is TRBJ1-1, with unresolved D. This CDR3 spans 11 amino acids. CDR1 is DFQATT, CDR2 SNEGSKA, per germline (reference sequence). The V and J ends lost 1 base and 7 bases respectively, with 7 bases between them. The CDR3 sequence is CSARASGEAFF. As DNA, the CDR3 is TGCAGTGCTAGAGCGTCGGGTGAAGCTTTCTTT.

The chain employs TRBV7-2 and TRBJ2-7, with TRBD2 as a possible D gene (7 bases). The CDR3 length is 15 residues. Germline CDR1 is SGHTA and CDR2 is FQGNSA. V lost 1 base and J 4 bases, leaving 14 bases between the germline ends. This chain's CDR3 is CASSLEGGGIYEQYF. CDR3 bases: TGTGCCAGCAGCTTAGAGGGCGGGGGCATTTACGAGCAGTACTTC.

This clone has a handful of counts. Here the CDR3 reads CASSPGQGPKDTQYF. CDR3 in DNA: TGTGCCAGCAGTCCGGGACAGGGTCCGAAAGATACGCAGTATTTT. The genes are TRBV28 and TRBJ2-3, with 9 bases that match TRBD1. The V segment lost 5 bases and the J segment 5 bases; nucleotides outside the gene matches: 8. Per germline, CDR1 MDHEN and CDR2 SYDVKM. The CDR3 sequence is 15 residues long.

This CDR3 is CAWSDPGRGLNTEAFF. CDR3 in DNA: TGTGCCTGGAGTGACCCCGGCCGAGGGTTGAACACTGAAGCTTTCTTT. This sequence joins TRBV30 and TRBJ1-1; D remains ambiguous. The CDR3 runs to 16 residues. The germline V gene encodes CDR1 GTSNPN and CDR2 SVGIG (reference sequence). Trimming removed 1 base at V and 0 bases at J, with 15 bases between.

CDR3 in amino acids: CAWSVFWENTEAFF. The CDR3 DNA is TGTGCCTGGAGTGTATTTTGGGAGAACACTGAAGCTTTCTTT. J is TRBJ1-1 and V is TRBV30; D unclear. CDR1 and CDR2 (germline): GTSNPN, SVGIG (reference sequence). Trimming left V 0 bases short and J 1 base short, with 9 bases between. This CDR3 spans 14 amino acids. The variable domain in full, completed from reference TRBV30 and TRBJ1-1, reads SQTIHQWPATLVQPVGSPLSLECTVEGTSNPNLYWYRQAAGRGLQLLFYSVGIGQISSEVPQNLSASRPQDRQFILSSKKLLLSDSGFYLCAWSVFWENTEAFFGQGTRLTVV.

The chain uses TRBV7-2 and TRBJ2-5; D remains ambiguous. This CDR3 comprises 14 residues. Trimming removed 0 bases from V and 5 bases from J, with 10 bases in between. Germline CDR1 reads SGHTA; CDR2 reads FQGNSA. The CDR3 sequence is CASSLASGSETQYF. CDR3 nucleotide sequence: TGTGCCAGCAGCTTAGCGTCTGGTTCGGAGACCCAGTACTTC.

The chain carries TRBV4-3 and TRBJ1-6; weak D call: TRBD1 (6 bases). Trimming pared 1 base from V and 7 bases from J, leaving 11 bases between. Looked up from germline, CDR1 is LGHNA and CDR2 is YSLEER. The CDR3 consists of 15 residues. The CDR3 sequence is CASSQVDRINSPLHF. CDR3 coding DNA: TGCGCCAGCAGCCAAGTGGACAGAATAAATTCACCCCTCCACTTT.

The V gene is TRBV5-4, the J gene TRBJ2-3, with D unclear. Trimming left V 4 bases short and J 0 bases short, with 6 bases between. This CDR3 region has 13 residues. Germline loops: CDR1 SGHNT, CDR2 YYREEE (reference sequence). CDR3 sequence reads: CASSITSTDTQYF. For the CDR3, the DNA is TGTGCCAGCAGCATAACTAGCACAGATACGCAGTATTTT.

About this clone itself: Different DNA sequences within this sample yield the same CDR3. The genes are TRBV30 and TRBJ2-6, with D uncertain. Germline loops: CDR1 GTSNPN, CDR2 SVGIG (reference sequence). CDR3 length: 14 residues. V was shortened by 0 bases and J by 1 base, with 4 bases between the two germline ends. CDR3 sequence: CAWSVGSGANVLTF. The CDR3, as DNA: TGTGCCTGGAGTGTGGGTTCTGGGGCCAACGTCCTGACTTTC.

CDR3 DNA: TGTGCCGGAGCATCCAATGTAGGGGAAGAGACCCAGTACTTC. It specifies CAGASNVGEETQYF. The chain joins TRBV7-2 to TRBJ2-5; the D gene is possibly TRBD1 (5 bases). Trimming took 11 bases from V and 3 from J, leaving 19 bases between them. CDR1 and CDR2 (germline): SGHTA, FQGNSA. The CDR3 covers 14 residues.

This chain connects TRBV28 to TRBJ2-2; no definite D call. From germline, CDR1 is MDHEN and CDR2 SYDVKM. The length of the CDR3 is 12 residues. Trimming left V 5 bases short and J 7 bases short, with 8 bases between. CDR3 region: CASSGQIGELFF. In DNA form, the CDR3 reads TGTGCCAGCAGTGGGCAAATCGGGGAGCTGTTTTTT. Complete variable domain (other parts from reference TRBV28 and TRBJ2-2): DVKVTQSSRYLVKRTGEKVFLECVQDMDHENMFWYRQDPGLGLRLIYFSYDVKMKEKGDIPEGYSVSREKKERFSLILESASTNQTSMYLCASSGQIGELFFGEGSRLTVL.

This rearrangement joins TRBV29-1 to TRBJ2-3, with TRBD1 matching over 10 bases. CDR1 is SQVTM and CDR2 is ANQGSEA in the germline V gene. The CDR3 contains 13 residues. V shed 5 bases, J shed 3 bases, and the junction held 2 bases outside the gene matches. The CDR3: CSVKDRGTDTQYF. Here the CDR3 DNA reads TGCAGCGTTAAGGACAGGGGGACAGATACGCAGTATTTT.

This clone was recorded a few times. The chain carries TRBV9 and TRBJ2-1, with D perhaps assigned TRBD1 or TRBD2 (5 bases each). The ends were cut back, 1 base at V and 9 bases at J, with 14 bases in the middle. The CDR3 has 14 amino acids. Germline lookup yields CDR1 SGDLS and CDR2 YYNGEE. The CDR3 here is CASSVTGAQIEQFF. As DNA, the CDR3 is TGTGCCAGCAGCGTAACCGGGGCCCAGATTGAGCAGTTCTTC.

The rearrangement joins TRBV7-2 to TRBJ1-2; tentatively, D is TRBD1 (5 bases). The CDR3 is made up of 15 amino acids. V was cut by 5 bases and J by 4 bases, with 17 bases left in between. Looked up from germline, CDR1 is SGHTA and CDR2 is FQGNSA. The CDR3 coding sequence is TGTGCCAGCAGCCTTACGACAGCCTCTCCCTATGGCTACACCTTC. Its protein is CASSLTTASPYGYTF.

The chain uses TRBV5-6 and TRBJ2-7; D may match TRBD1 or TRBD2 (5 bases each). V lost 4 bases to trimming and J lost 2 bases, with 16 bases between them. The CDR3 sequence is 15 residues long. Germline V gene data show CDR1 as SGHDT and CDR2 as YYEEEE. The CDR3 sequence is CASSTTGRLAYEQYF. The CDR3 bases are TGTGCCAGCAGCACCACGGGACGGCTGGCCTACGAGCAGTACTTC. The full variable domain, completed using reference TRBV5-6 and TRBJ2-7, is DAGVTQSPTHLIKTRGQQVTLRCSPKSGHDTVSWYQQALGQGPQFIFQYYEEEERQRGNFPDRFSGHQFPNYSSELNVNALLLGDSALYLCASSTTGRLAYEQYFGPGTRLTVT.

V gene TRBV29-1 combines with J gene TRBJ2-3; D possibly corresponds to TRBD1 (7 bases). V was clipped by 4 bases and J by 4 bases, with 12 bases between them. Germline loops: CDR1 SQVTM, CDR2 ANQGSEA. This CDR3 region has 13 residues. The CDR3 protein is CSVGRGPSDTQYF. Here the CDR3 DNA reads TGCAGCGTTGGGAGGGGGCCCTCAGATACGCAGTATTTT.

As to this clone: Mismatch with germline at one junction end may stem from a read error. Other DNA sequences of this sample code for an identical CDR3. V and J are TRBV20-1 and TRBJ2-5; 8 bases are a match to TRBD1. The length of the CDR3 is 11 residues. Per germline, CDR1 DFQATT and CDR2 SNEGSKA (reference sequence). CDR3 sequence (DNA): TGTTCCGCGACAGGGGAAGAGACCCAGTACTTC. It is translated as CSATGEETQYF.

The chain carries TRBV7-9 and TRBJ2-4, with 8 bases matching TRBD1. This CDR3 is 17 amino acids long. Germline V lookup: CDR1 SEHNR, CDR2 FQNEAQ (reference sequence). The V gene end was trimmed by 6 bases and the J gene end by 3 bases; junction bases not matched to a gene: 13. The CDR3 is CASSSGTGPNFKNIQYF. The CDR3 DNA is TGTGCCAGCAGTTCCGGGACAGGCCCTAATTTCAAAAACATTCAGTACTTC.

The chain is built from TRBV29-1 and TRBJ2-2; 9 bases map to TRBD1. Unmatched junction bases numbered 4, after V lost 7 bases and J lost 1 base. Germline V gives CDR1 SQVTM, CDR2 ANQGSEA. The CDR3 is 14 amino acids. The CDR3 sequence is CSGRDRENTGELFF. CDR3 nucleotide sequence: TGCAGCGGCCGGGACAGGGAGAACACCGGGGAGCTGTTTTTT.

J is TRBJ1-4 and V is TRBV9; D not resolved. The V and J ends lost 2 bases and 8 bases respectively, with 7 bases between them. The length of the CDR3 is 12 residues. CDR1 and CDR2 (germline): SGDLS, YYNGEE. The CDR3 bases are TGTGCCAGCAGCGTCTCGGGGGAAAAACTGTTTTTT. Its translation: CASSVSGEKLFF.

This clone has just a few counts. V and J are TRBV29-1 and TRBJ2-1; D may match TRBD1 or TRBD2 (5 bases each). Looked up from germline, CDR1 is SQVTM and CDR2 is ANQGSEA. V gave up 3 bases and J gave up 6 bases, with 6 bases separating them. This CDR3 has 11 residues. CDR3 amino acids: CSVDGGNEQFF. Written as DNA, the CDR3 is TGCAGCGTTGATGGGGGCAATGAGCAGTTCTTC.

The chain carries TRBV4-3 and TRBJ2-5, with 10 bases fitting TRBD2. This CDR3 comprises 15 residues. V lost 5 bases and J lost 3; bases outside the gene matches: 6. Germline CDR1 LGHNA, CDR2 YSLEER. The CDR3 coding sequence is TGCGCCAGCAGCTGGAATAGCGGGGGGAAAGAGACCCAGTACTTC. This sequence encodes CASSWNSGGKETQYF.

V gene TRBV5-1 combines with J gene TRBJ2-3; D ambiguous. V was shortened by 7 bases and J by 4 bases, with 7 bases between the two germline ends. The CDR3 loop spans 11 amino acids. Germline V lookup: CDR1 SGHRS, CDR2 YFSETQ. The CDR3 DNA follows: TGCGCCAGCCGTGGGGCAGATACGCAGTATTTT. It is translated as CASRGADTQYF.

V is TRBV5-1 and J is TRBJ2-6; D unclear. Germline V gene sequence: CDR1 SGHRS, CDR2 YFSETQ. This CDR3 region has 12 residues. The V gene lost 5 bases and the J gene lost 14 bases, with 14 bases spanning the gap. CDR3 bases: TGCGCCAGCAGAGGCTCACTCGGGCTCCTGACTTTC. This encodes CASRGSLGLLTF.

This clone was counted a few times. The chain couples TRBV27 to TRBJ2-1; tentatively, D is TRBD1 (6 bases). Germline values: CDR1 MNHEY, CDR2 SMNVEV (reference sequence). Trimming took 5 bases from V and 2 from J, leaving 13 bases between them. The CDR3 has 15 amino acids. Written as DNA, the CDR3 is TGTGCCAGCAGTCAAAGACAGGTGACCTACAATGAGCAGTTCTTC. Amino acid sequence: CASSQRQVTYNEQFF.

This chain joins TRBV5-1 and TRBJ2-1; 8 positions match TRBD2. V trimming: 4 bases; J trimming: 7 bases; junction bases outside the gene matches: 10. The CDR3 is 15 residues long. Per the germline V gene, CDR1 is SGHRS and CDR2 is YFSETQ. In DNA form, the CDR3 reads TGCGCCAGCAGCCCCGGGGCGGGGGGAAGGAATGAGCAGTTCTTC. Its protein product is CASSPGAGGRNEQFF.

The gene calls are TRBV30 and TRBJ2-1; a weak D match, TRBD1 (5 bases). The V end was cut by 0 bases, the J end by 3 bases, with 6 bases between. This CDR3 region has 13 residues. Germline V gives CDR1 GTSNPN, CDR2 SVGIG (reference sequence). The CDR3: CAWSVQVYNEQFF. The CDR3 nucleotides are TGTGCCTGGAGTGTACAGGTCTACAATGAGCAGTTCTTC.

The chain links TRBV29-1 to TRBJ1-3; a possible D gene is TRBD1 (5 bases). V was cut by 4 bases and J by 2 bases, with 12 bases left in between. Germline V CDR1 and CDR2: SQVTM, ANQGSEA. This CDR3 has 14 amino acids. The DNA for the CDR3 is TGCAGCGTTGGAACAGGTTCTACTGGAAACACCATATATTTT. As protein: CSVGTGSTGNTIYF.